This TCR beta chain was recovered during a study of prognosis after radiotherapy for stage I lung cancer (dated by TCRdb to about 2021). Some background on the complete study: Between early 2018 and January 2019, 15 to 20 stage I NSCLC patients were enrolled in Nanjing, China. Every patient was regarded as medically inoperable, because of comorbidities in some twelve cases and refusal of surgery in 7 cases. The study took one blood sample before SBRT and one after SBRT from each of roughly 19 patients and sequenced all 40 or so samples. Using image-guided IMRT or VMAT, SBRT was delivered in 3 to 5 fractions at a biologically effective dose of at least 100 Gy. Distant metastases were developed by four of the 19 patients after SBRT, at a median of around seven months, whereas no significant progression was observed in the other 15 patients. No patient received concurrent therapy alongside SBRT. This study profiled peripheral blood TCR beta repertoires from stage I NSCLC patients before and after stereotactic body radiotherapy and linked the repertoires to distant failure. The cohort comprised fewer than 15 men and about six women with a median age of nearly 75 years, ranging from about 50 to 85 years. Patients with newly diagnosed primary stage I lung tumors numbered over 13, with roughly five others having oligometastatic NSCLC after surgical resection of the primary tumor. On tumor histology, more than ten patients had adenocarcinoma and roughly 7 had squamous cell carcinoma.

As concerns this clonotype: The specificity of this receptor is unknown. Since a much larger clone is just one base distant, this may be a read error.

No patient had a history of other malignancies or prior chemotherapy or radiotherapy, and all had node-negative disease on CT and PET/CT. At each of two time points, about 6 milliliters of peripheral venous blood were collected in EDTA tubes. Ficoll-Paque Plus density-gradient centrifugation was used to isolate PBMCs. Right after collection, samples were kept at -80 degrees C until analysis. The study at large found these results: All reported P values were unadjusted for multiple comparisons. Limitations of the study included a small cohort and short follow-up, and the study findings need independent validation. TRBV and TRBJ usage frequencies reportedly differed by metastasis status, in two V genes at baseline and in ten or so V and two J genes after SBRT. Tumor specificity of expanded TCR clones was not determined. Post-SBRT Shannon entropy and its change from baseline were lower in patients who developed distant metastases; baseline Shannon entropy was not associated with metastases. After SBRT, the count of unique TCR clones dropped from a median of roughly 9,400 beforehand to 6,000 to 7,500 afterward (Wilcoxon paired P=0.011).

The TCR beta CDR3 region was amplified from genomic DNA by two rounds of multiplex PCR. In the first round of PCR, primers specific to each TRBV and TRBJ gene were used, and the primer sequences are filed in Chinese patent CN105087789A. The second PCR round used universal primers. The Roche High Pure PCR Template Preparation Kit was used to extract genomic DNA from the frozen PBMCs. Paired-end sequencing with 151 bp reads was performed on the libraries using an Illumina HiSeq 3000. Concerning the study's data processing: Raw reads lacking the multiplex PCR primer sequences were removed with CutAdapt. PEAR was used to merge high-quality paired reads into contigs. By alignment to reference sequences, MiXCR assigned TRB V, D and J gene segments to each contig. CDR3 sequences were clustered by base quality and sequence similarity to remove sequencing errors. Diversity was measured as Shannon entropy normalized by the natural log of productive TCR sequence number. To get clonality, Shannon entropy was divided by the natural log of the number of unique clonotypes, and that result was subtracted from one. Using the Youden index from ROC curves, the researchers picked the repertoire-metric cut-offs for progression-free survival, and all analyses were carried out in R 3.5.3. The raw public data were reprocessed by TCRdb itself: fastp quality trimming at Q25, MiXCR clonotype calling, in-frame beta chains only. Identical CDR3 proteins give one entry, which carries the most common genes and DNA. In this record, the V and J calls reflect TCRdb's handling and not the investigators' own analysis. The sample profile shows some 38,000 distinct CDR3 sequences; around 22% of them were found once. The top ten hold less than 30% of the sample.

From cysteine to phenylalanine, the CDR3 is 14 amino acids long. Only the CDR3 DNA is retained, 42 bases long and in frame from the first base. Based on the germline V gene, the CDR1 and CDR2 sequences are SGHTA and FQGNSA. V is pared back by 5 bases and J by 7 bases, with 14 bases lying between the germline termini. Sequenced here: PBMCs, sampled before or after stereotactic body radiation therapy (not recorded which). This TCR derives from a donor of 50 years or more with non-small cell lung cancer. Recombination joined TRBV7-2 with TRBJ1-4, with no confident D gene call. The CDR3 here reads CASSVRVLGEKLFF. The nucleotides are TGTGCCAGCAGCGTCCGGGTCCTGGGTGAAAAACTGTTTTTT.